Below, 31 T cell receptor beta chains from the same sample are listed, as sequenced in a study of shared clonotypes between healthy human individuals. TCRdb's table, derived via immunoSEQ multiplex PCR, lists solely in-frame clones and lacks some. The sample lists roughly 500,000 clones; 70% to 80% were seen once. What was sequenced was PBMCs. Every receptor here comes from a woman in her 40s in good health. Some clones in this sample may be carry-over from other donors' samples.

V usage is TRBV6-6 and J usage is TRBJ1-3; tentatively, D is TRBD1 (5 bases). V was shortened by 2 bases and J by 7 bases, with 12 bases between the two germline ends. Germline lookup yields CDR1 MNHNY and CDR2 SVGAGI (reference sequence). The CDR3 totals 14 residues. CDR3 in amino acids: CASSYPREGNTIYF. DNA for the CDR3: TGTGCCAGCAGTTACCCCAGGGAAGGTAACACCATATATTTT.

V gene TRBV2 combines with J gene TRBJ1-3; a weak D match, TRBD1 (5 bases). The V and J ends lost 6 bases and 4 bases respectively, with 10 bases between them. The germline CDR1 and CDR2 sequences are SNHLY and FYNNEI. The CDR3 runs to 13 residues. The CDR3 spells CASRGAPGNTIYF. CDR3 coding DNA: TGTGCCAGCAGAGGGGCTCCCGGAAACACCATATATTTT. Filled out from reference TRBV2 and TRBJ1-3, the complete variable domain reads EPEVTQTPSHQVTQMGQEVILRCVPISNHLYFYWYRQILGQKVEFLVSFYNNEISEKSEIFDDQFSVERPDGSNFTLKIRSTKLEDSAMYFCASRGAPGNTIYFGEGSWLTVV.

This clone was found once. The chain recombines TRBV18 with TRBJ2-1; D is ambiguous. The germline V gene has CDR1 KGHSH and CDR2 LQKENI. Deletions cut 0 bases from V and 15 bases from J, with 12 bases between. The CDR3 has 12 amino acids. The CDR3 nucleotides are TGTGCCAGCTCACCACCGGGAAGTTCTCTGTTCTTC. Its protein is CASSPPGSSLFF.

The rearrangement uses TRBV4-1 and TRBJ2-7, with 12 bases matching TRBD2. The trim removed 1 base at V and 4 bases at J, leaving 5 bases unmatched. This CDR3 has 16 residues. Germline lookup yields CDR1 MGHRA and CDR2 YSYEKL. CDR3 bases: TGCGCCAGCAGCCAAGCCGGTGGACTAGCGGGGTACGAGCAGTACTTC. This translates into CASSQAGGLAGYEQYF.

CDR3 in amino acids: CASSAWGGVSYNEQFF. The CDR3 nucleotides are TGTGCCAGCAGCGCCTGGGGGGGCGTCTCCTACAATGAGCAGTTCTTC. The chain uses TRBV9 and TRBJ2-1; the D gene is possibly TRBD2 (7 bases). Trimming removed 3 bases at V and 0 bases at J, with 13 bases between. Germline-derived CDR1 and CDR2 are SGDLS and YYNGEE. The length of the CDR3 is 16 residues. Full variable domain (rest looked up from reference TRBV9 and TRBJ2-1): DSGVTQTPKHLITATGQRVTLRCSPRSGDLSVYWYQQSLDQGLQFLIQYYNGEERAKGNILERFSAQQFPDLHSELNLSSLELGDSALYFCASSAWGGVSYNEQFFGPGTRLTVL.

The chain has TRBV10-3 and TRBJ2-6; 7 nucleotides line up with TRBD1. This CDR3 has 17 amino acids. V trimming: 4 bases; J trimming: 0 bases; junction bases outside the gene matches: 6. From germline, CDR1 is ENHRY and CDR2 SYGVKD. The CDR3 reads CAISADRDLSGANVLTF. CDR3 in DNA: TGTGCCATCAGTGCTGACAGGGATCTCTCTGGGGCCAACGTCCTGACTTTC.

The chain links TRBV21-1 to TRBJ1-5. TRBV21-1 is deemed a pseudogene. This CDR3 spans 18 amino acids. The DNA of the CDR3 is TGTGCCAGCAGCAAACCGTACGGCCGTGGCGGCCGCAATCAGCCCCAGCATTTT. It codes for CASSKPYGRGGRNQPQHF.

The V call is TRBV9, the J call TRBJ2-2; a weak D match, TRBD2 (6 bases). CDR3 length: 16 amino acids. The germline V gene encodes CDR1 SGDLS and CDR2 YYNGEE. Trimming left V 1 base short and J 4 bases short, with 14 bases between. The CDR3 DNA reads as TGTGCCAGCAGCGTATTGAGGAGGGCCGGCACCGGGGAGCTGTTTTTT. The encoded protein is CASSVLRRAGTGELFF.

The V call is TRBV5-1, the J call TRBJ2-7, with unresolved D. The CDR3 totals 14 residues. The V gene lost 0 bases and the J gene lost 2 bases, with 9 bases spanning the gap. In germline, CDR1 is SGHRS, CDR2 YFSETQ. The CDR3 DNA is TGCGCCAGCAGCTTGGGAGACCAGACCTACGAGCAGTACTTC. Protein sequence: CASSLGDQTYEQYF. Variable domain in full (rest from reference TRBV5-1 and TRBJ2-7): KAGVTQTPRYLIKTRGQQVTLSCSPISGHRSVSWYQQTPGQGLQFLFEYFSETQRNKGNFPGRFSGRQFSNSRSEMNVSTLELGDSALYLCASSLGDQTYEQYFGPGTRLTVT.

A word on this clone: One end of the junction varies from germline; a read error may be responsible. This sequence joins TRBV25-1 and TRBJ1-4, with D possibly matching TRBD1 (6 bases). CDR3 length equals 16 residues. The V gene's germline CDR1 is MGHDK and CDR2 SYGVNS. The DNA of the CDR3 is TGTGCCAGCAGTGACCCCTCCGGGACAACAAATGAAAAACTGTTTTTT. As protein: CASSDPSGTTNEKLFF. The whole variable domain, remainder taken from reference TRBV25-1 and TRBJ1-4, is EADIYQTPRYLVIGTGKKITLECSQTMGHDKMYWYQQDPGMELHLIHYSYGVNSTEKGDLSSESTVSRIRTEHFPLTLESARPSHTSQYLCASSDPSGTTNEKLFFGSGTQLSVL.

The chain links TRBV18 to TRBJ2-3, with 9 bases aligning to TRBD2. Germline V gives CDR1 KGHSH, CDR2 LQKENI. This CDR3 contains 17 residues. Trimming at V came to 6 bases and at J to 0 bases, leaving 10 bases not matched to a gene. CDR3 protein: CASSHRGTSQSTDTQYF. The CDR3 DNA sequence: TGTGCCAGCTCGCATAGAGGGACTAGCCAAAGCACAGATACGCAGTATTTT.

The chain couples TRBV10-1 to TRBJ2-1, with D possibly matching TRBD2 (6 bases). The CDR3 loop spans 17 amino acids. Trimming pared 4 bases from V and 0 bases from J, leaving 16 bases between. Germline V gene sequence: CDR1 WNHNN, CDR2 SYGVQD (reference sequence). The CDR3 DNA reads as TGCGCCAGCAGTGCCCGGGGGATTACCTGCTCCTACAATGAGCAGTTCTTC. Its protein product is CASSARGITCSYNEQFF.

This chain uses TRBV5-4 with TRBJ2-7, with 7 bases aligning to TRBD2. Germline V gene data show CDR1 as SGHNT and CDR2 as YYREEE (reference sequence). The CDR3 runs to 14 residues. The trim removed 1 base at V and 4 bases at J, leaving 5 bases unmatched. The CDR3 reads CASSLRGSRYEQYF. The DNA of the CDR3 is TGTGCCAGCAGCTTGCGCGGGAGTCGGTACGAGCAGTACTTC.

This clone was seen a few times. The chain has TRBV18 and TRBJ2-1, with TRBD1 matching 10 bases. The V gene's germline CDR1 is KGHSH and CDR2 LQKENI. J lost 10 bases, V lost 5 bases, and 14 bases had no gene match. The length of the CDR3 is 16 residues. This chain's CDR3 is CASSGMWGQGTGEQFF. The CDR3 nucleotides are TGTGCCAGCTCAGGGATGTGGGGACAGGGGACTGGCGAGCAGTTCTTC. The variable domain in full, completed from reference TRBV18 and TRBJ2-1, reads NAGVMQNPRHLVRRRGQEARLRCSPMKGHSHVYWYRQLPEEGLKFMVYLQKENIIDESGMPKERFSAEFPKEGPSILRIQQVVRGDSAAYFCASSGMWGQGTGEQFFGPGTRLTVL.

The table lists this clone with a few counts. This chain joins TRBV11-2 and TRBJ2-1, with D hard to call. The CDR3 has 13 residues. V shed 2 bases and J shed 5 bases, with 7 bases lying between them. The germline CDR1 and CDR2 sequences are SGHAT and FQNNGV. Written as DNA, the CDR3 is TGTGCCAGCAGCTTAAGGCTACACAATGAGCAGTTCTTC. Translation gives CASSLRLHNEQFF. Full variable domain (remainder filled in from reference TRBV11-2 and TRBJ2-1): EAGVAQSPRYKIIEKRQSVAFWCNPISGHATLYWYQQILGQGPKLLIQFQNNGVVDDSQLPKDRFSAERLKGVDSTLKIQPAKLEDSAVYLCASSLRLHNEQFFGPGTRLTVL.

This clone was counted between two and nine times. The CDR3 DNA reads TGCAGCTCGAGACTAGCGGGGTACAATGAGCAGTTCTTC. Protein: CSSRLAGYNEQFF. V usage is TRBV29-1 and J usage is TRBJ2-1; the match to TRBD2 covers 11 bases. In germline, CDR1 is SQVTM, CDR2 ANQGSEA. The CDR3 covers 13 residues. The V gene end was trimmed by 8 bases and the J gene end by 4 bases; junction bases not matched to a gene: 4.

CDR3 in DNA: TGTGCCAGTAGTATAGAGGACACAACCTACGAGCAGTACTTC. Protein sequence: CASSIEDTTYEQYF. The chain combines TRBV19 with TRBJ2-7; possible D gene TRBD1, 5 bases. The CDR3 spans 14 residues. Germline loops: CDR1 LNHDA, CDR2 SQIVND (reference sequence). The V end lost 0 bases, the J end lost 2 bases, and 8 bases lay between the germline ends.

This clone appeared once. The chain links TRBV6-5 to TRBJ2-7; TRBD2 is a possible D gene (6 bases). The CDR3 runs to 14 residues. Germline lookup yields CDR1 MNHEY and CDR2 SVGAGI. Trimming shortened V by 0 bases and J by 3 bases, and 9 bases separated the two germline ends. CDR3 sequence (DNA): TGTGCCAGCAGTTACTCGGAGGGCAACTACGAGCAGTACTTC. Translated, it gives CASSYSEGNYEQYF.

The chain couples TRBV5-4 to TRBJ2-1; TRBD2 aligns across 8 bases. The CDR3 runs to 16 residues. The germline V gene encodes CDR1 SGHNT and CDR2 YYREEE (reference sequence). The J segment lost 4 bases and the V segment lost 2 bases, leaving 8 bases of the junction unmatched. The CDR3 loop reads CASSFDLGLAYNEQFF. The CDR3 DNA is TGTGCCAGCAGCTTTGACCTCGGACTAGCTTACAATGAGCAGTTCTTC.

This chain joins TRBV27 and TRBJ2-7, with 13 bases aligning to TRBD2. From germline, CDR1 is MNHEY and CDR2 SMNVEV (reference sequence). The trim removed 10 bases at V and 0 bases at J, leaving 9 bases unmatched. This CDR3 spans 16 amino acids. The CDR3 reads CATWTSGSIGSYEQYF. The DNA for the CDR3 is TGTGCCACTTGGACTAGCGGGAGCATTGGCTCCTACGAGCAGTACTTC.

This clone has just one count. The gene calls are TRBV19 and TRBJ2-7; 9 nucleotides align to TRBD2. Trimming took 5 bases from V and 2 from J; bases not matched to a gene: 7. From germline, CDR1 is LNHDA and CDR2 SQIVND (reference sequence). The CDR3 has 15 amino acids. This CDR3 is CASSVRLAEAYEQYF. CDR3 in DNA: TGTGCCAGTAGTGTCAGACTAGCGGAAGCCTACGAGCAGTACTTC.

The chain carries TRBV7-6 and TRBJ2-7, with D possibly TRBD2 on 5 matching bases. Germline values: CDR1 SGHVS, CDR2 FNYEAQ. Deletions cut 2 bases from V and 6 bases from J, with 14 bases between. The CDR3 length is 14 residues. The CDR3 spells CASSLSSSRGEQYF. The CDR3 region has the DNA TGTGCCAGCAGCTTAAGCTCTAGTCGGGGCGAGCAGTACTTC.

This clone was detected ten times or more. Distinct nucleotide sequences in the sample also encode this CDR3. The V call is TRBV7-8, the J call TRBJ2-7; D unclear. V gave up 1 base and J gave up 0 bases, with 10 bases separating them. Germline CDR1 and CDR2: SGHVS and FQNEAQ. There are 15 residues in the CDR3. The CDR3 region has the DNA TGTGCCAGCAGCTTAGGTGGCCTCAGCTCCTACGAGCAGTACTTC. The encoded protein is CASSLGGLSSYEQYF.

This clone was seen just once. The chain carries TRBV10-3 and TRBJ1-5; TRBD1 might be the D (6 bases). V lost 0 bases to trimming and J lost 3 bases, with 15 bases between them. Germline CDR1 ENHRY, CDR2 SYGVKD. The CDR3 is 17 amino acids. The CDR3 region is CAISESVGRGNNQPQHF. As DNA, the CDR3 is TGTGCCATCAGTGAGTCGGTAGGAAGGGGGAACAATCAGCCCCAGCATTTT.

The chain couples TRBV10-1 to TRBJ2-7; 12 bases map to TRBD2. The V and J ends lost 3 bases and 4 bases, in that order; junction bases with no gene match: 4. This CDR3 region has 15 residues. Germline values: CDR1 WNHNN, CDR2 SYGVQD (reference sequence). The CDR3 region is CASSDRTSGTYEQYF. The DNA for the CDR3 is TGCGCCAGCAGTGACCGGACTAGCGGGACGTACGAGCAGTACTTC.

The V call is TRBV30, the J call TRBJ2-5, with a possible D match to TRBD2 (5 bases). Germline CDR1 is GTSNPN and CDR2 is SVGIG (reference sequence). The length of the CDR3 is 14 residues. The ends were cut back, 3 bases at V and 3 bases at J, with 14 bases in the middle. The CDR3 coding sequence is TGTGCCTGGAGACTGGCGGGTATCAAAGAGACCCAGTACTTC. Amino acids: CAWRLAGIKETQYF.

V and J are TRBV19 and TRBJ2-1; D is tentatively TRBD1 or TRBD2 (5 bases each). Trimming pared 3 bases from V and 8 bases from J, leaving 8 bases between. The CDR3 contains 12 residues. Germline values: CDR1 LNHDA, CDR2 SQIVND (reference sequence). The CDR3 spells CASSIVGDEQFF. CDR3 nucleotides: TGTGCCAGTAGTATCGTGGGGGATGAGCAGTTCTTC.

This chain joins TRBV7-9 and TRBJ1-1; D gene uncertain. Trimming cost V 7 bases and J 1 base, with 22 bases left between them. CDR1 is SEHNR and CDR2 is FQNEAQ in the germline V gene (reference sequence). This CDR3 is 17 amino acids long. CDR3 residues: CASTPPLAAVRNTEAFF. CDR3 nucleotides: TGTGCCAGCACCCCTCCCTTGGCCGCCGTCAGGAACACTGAAGCTTTCTTT.

Here the CDR3 reads CASSLLLAGVKGEQFF. DNA for the CDR3: TGTGCCAGCAGCTTATTGCTAGCGGGAGTGAAGGGTGAGCAGTTCTTC. The chain has TRBV13 and TRBJ2-1; the match to TRBD2 covers 10 bases. This CDR3 has 16 amino acids. Germline V gene sequence: CDR1 PRHDT, CDR2 FYEKMQ (reference sequence). Germline trimming cut 2 bases from V and 9 bases from J; bases unmatched to any gene: 10.

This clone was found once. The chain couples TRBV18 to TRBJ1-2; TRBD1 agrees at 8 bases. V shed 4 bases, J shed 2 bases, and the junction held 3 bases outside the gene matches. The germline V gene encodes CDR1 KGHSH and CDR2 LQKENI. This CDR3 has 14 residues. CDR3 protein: CASSLDRDNYGYTF. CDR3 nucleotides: TGTGCCAGCTCACTGGACAGGGACAACTATGGCTACACCTTC. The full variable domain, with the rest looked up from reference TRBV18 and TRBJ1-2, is NAGVMQNPRHLVRRRGQEARLRCSPMKGHSHVYWYRQLPEEGLKFMVYLQKENIIDESGMPKERFSAEFPKEGPSILRIQQVVRGDSAAYFCASSLDRDNYGYTFGSGTRLTVV.

The CDR3 bases are TGTGCCAGCAGCCAAGATCTAATAGCGGGAGCTAGGCCATACAATGAGCAGTTCTTC. Translated, it gives CASSQDLIAGARPYNEQFF. The rearrangement links TRBV4-2 to TRBJ2-1, with 9 bases matching TRBD2. J was trimmed by 4 bases and V by 0 bases; bases with no gene match: 13. The CDR3 contains 19 residues. Per germline, CDR1 LGHNA and CDR2 YNFKEQ.